Only one count was recorded for the clone carrying this T cell receptor beta chain. Other nucleotide sequences in the sample specify the same CDR3. These data are taken from a study of blood T cell repertoires in COVID-19. With 3 bases removed from V and 1 base from J, the gap between germline ends came to 6 bases. Germline CDR1 MNHEY, CDR2 SVGAGI. The CDR3 totals 13 residues. Sequencing used immunoSEQ multiplex PCR; TCRdb keeps in-frame clones, though not all of them. The table lists around 150,000 clones, about four fifths of them singletons. The chain employs TRBV6-5 and TRBJ1-1; D not resolved. The clonotype comes from a man in his 70s with acute or convalescent COVID-19. The sequencing input was peripheral blood. The CDR3 coding sequence is TGTGCCAGCAGTTATGGGAGGAACACTGAAGCTTTCTTT. Protein sequence: CASSYGRNTEAFF.